One sample yielded the 3 T cell receptor beta chains listed below, sequenced in a study of OX40 agonist ivuxolimab in advanced cancers. Sequencing was performed with immunoSEQ multiplex PCR; in TCRdb, only in-frame clones are kept and a portion is missing. Seen here are about 83,000 clones, 65% to 85% observed once, and the top ten hold approximately 7.4%. The input for sequencing was CD4+ or CD8+ T cells sorted from blood, taken in a trial of the OX40 agonist ivuxolimab. The receptors stem from an adult with an advanced solid tumor such as melanoma, head and neck, liver or kidney cancer.

The J gene is TRBJ1-1, the V gene TRBV7-8, with D possibly matching TRBD1 (6 bases). This CDR3 is built from 15 residues. With 5 bases removed from V and 4 bases from J, the gap between germline ends came to 17 bases. Germline V gene sequence: CDR1 SGHVS, CDR2 FQNEAQ. The CDR3 spells CASSPRDNAGTEAFF. The CDR3 nucleotides read TGTGCCAGCAGCCCACGGGACAACGCCGGCACTGAAGCTTTCTTT.

The chain combines TRBV7-3 with TRBJ1-1; 7 bases align to TRBD1. The germline gives CDR1 SGHTA, CDR2 FQGTGA. The CDR3 has 14 amino acids. The V segment lost 5 bases and the J segment 5 bases; nucleotides outside the gene matches: 8. The CDR3 reads CASSRQGPWTEAFF. CDR3 nucleotide sequence: TGTGCCAGCAGCCGACAGGGCCCCTGGACTGAAGCTTTCTTT.

The chain employs TRBV5-4 and TRBJ1-3; D ambiguous. Between the trimmed V and J ends, which lost 3 bases and 2 bases, there was a span of 18 bases. Germline assignment: CDR1 SGHNT and CDR2 YYREEE (reference sequence). The CDR3 consists of 17 residues. CDR3 loop: CASSSTPPLETGNTIYF. The CDR3 region has the DNA TGTGCCAGCAGCTCAACCCCCCCCCTGGAGACTGGAAACACCATATATTTT.